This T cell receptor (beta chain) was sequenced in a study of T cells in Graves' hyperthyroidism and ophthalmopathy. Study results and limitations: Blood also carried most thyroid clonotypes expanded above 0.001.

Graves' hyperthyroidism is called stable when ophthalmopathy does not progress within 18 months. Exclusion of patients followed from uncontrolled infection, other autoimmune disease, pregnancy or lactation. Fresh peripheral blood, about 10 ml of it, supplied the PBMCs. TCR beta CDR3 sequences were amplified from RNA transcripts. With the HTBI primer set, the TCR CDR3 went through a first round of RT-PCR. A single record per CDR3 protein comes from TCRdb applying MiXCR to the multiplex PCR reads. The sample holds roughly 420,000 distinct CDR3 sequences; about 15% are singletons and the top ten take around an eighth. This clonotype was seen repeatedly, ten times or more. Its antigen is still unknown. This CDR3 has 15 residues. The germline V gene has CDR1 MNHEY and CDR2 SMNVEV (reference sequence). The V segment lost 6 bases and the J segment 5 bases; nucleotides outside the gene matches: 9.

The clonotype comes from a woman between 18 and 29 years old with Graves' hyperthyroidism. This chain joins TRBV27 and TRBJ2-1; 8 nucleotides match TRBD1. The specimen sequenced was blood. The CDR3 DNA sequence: TGTGCCAGCAGCCCCGGACAGGGATCGGACAATGAGCAGTTCTTC. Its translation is CASSPGQGSDNEQFF.